These 5 T cell receptor beta chains share one sample of origin, sequenced in a study of T cells in Graves' hyperthyroidism and ophthalmopathy. TCR beta CDR3 region amplification was performed from RNA transcripts. The HTBI primer set served for first-round RT-PCR of the TCR CDR3. From the multiplex PCR reads, TCRdb called clonotypes with MiXCR, one entry per CDR3 protein. Counted here are about 360,000 distinct CDR3 sequences, approximately 15% occurring once; the ten biggest clones make up around 21%. The sample was blood. The receptor source for this set is a man aged 25 to 40 with Graves' hyperthyroidism that later progressed to Graves' ophthalmopathy.

This clonotype was detected ten times or more. V is TRBV12-3 or TRBV12-4 and J is TRBJ1-5, with D possibly being TRBD1 (5 bases). This CDR3 has 15 amino acids. Trimming took 7 bases from V and 0 from J, leaving 13 bases between them. The DNA for the CDR3 is TGTGCCAGCACCGCGGGGGGAGATAGCAATCAGCCCCAGCATTTT. Translating gives CASTAGGDSNQPQHF.

V is TRBV20-1 and J is TRBJ1-5, with D possibly being TRBD1 (6 bases). Germline V lookup: CDR1 DFQATT, CDR2 SNEGSKA (reference sequence). CDR3 length: 14 residues. Trimming took 0 bases from V and 3 from J, leaving 9 bases between them. This CDR3 reads CSARDRGANQPQHF. CDR3 nucleotides: TGCAGTGCTAGAGACAGGGGTGCCAATCAGCCCCAGCATTTT.

This clonotype was picked up a small number of times. The chain employs TRBV27 and TRBJ2-7, with 13 bases aligning to TRBD2. CDR1 MNHEY and CDR2 SMNVEV come from the germline V gene (reference sequence). This CDR3 region has 16 residues. Trimming at V came to 6 bases and at J to 0 bases, leaving 5 bases not matched to a gene. The CDR3 DNA reads TGTGCCAGCAGAGGGACTAGCGGGGCGAGCTCCTACGAGCAGTACTTC. Translated, it gives CASRGTSGASSYEQYF.

This clonotype was seen at least ten times. V and J are TRBV28 and TRBJ1-5; no firm D call. There are 13 residues in the CDR3. The germline V gene has CDR1 MDHEN and CDR2 SYDVKM. V lost 6 bases, J lost 6 bases, and 12 bases lay in between. In DNA, the CDR3 is TGTGCCAGCAGGTATGATAATCTTCAGCCCCAGCATTTT. Protein sequence: CASRYDNLQPQHF.

The chain couples TRBV7-8 to TRBJ2-3; possible D gene TRBD2, 6 bases. Per germline, CDR1 SGHVS and CDR2 FQNEAQ. The CDR3 runs to 19 residues. The ends were cut back, 2 bases at V and 0 bases at J, with 21 bases in the middle. CDR3: CASSLPLPGDLFSTDTQYF. In DNA, the CDR3 is TGTGCCAGCAGCTTACCCCTTCCGGGGGACCTGTTTAGCACAGATACGCAGTATTTT.